A single sample gave rise to the 3 T cell receptor beta chains below, sequenced in a study of blood T cell repertoires in COVID-19 (dated by TCRdb to about 2020). Library generation was performed with the immunoSEQ multiplex PCR assay. TCRdb carries this immuneACCESS record with in-frame sequences only. Its versions omit some clonotypes, under half of them owing to an unresolved V gene in the studies checked, with the rest unexplained. The sample records 250,000 to 300,000 clones, roughly 85% of which are singletons. 4.5% to 5.5% of the sample goes to the ten largest clones. Sequencing was performed on peripheral blood. The receptors originated from a man between 45 and 60 years old with active or convalescent COVID-19.

The chain employs TRBV7-3 and TRBJ2-1; no firm D call. V lost 5 bases, J lost 5 bases, and 16 bases lay in between. The CDR3 spans 15 residues. Germline V gene sequence: CDR1 SGHTA, CDR2 FQGTGA. The CDR3 reads CASSRTGGSNNEQFF. The CDR3 coding sequence is TGTGCCAGCAGCAGAACCGGCGGTTCGAACAATGAGCAGTTCTTC. The variable domain in full, with the rest retrieved from reference TRBV7-3 and TRBJ2-1, is GAGVSQTPSNKVTEKGKYVELRCDPISGHTALYWYRQSLGQGPEFLIYFQGTGAADDSGLPNDRFFAVRPEGSVSTLKIQRTERGDSAVYLCASSRTGGSNNEQFFGPGTRLTVL.

V is TRBV11-2 and J is TRBJ1-1; 7 bases line up with TRBD1. The length of the CDR3 is 14 residues. The germline gives CDR1 SGHAT, CDR2 FQNNGV. The V and J ends lost 5 bases and 7 bases, in that order; junction bases with no gene match: 10. CDR3 nucleotides: TGTGCCAGCAGCATATCCAGGGGGTCGAGTGAAGCTTTCTTT. Encoded protein: CASSISRGSSEAFF.

The genes are TRBV18 and TRBJ2-3; D is perhaps TRBD2 (5 bases). Germline CDR1 is KGHSH and CDR2 is LQKENI. This CDR3 is 15 amino acids long. The V and J ends lost 2 bases and 5 bases respectively, with 14 bases between them. The CDR3 coding sequence is TGTGCCAGCTCACCAGGACTCTCCGCGCTAGATACGCAGTATTTT. Its protein product is CASSPGLSALDTQYF.